Presented here are 2 T cell receptor beta chains from one specimen sequenced in a study of blood T cell repertoires in COVID-19. Sequencing was performed with immunoSEQ multiplex PCR; in TCRdb, only in-frame clones are kept and a portion is missing. The sample yields over 450,000 clones, 85% to 90% seen once. The source material was peripheral blood. These receptor sequences come from a woman aged 45-65 years with COVID-19, enrolled during active disease.

The chain couples TRBV9 to TRBJ2-7, with D perhaps matching TRBD2 (6 bases). Trimming cost V 2 bases and J 5 bases, with 17 bases left between them. The V gene's germline CDR1 is SGDLS and CDR2 YYNGEE. The CDR3 totals 15 residues. DNA for the CDR3: TGTGCCAGCAGCGTCGGAGGAGGGGCGGGGAACGAGCAGTACTTC. Protein: CASSVGGGAGNEQYF.

V usage is TRBV5-6 and J usage is TRBJ2-1, with 10 bases identical to TRBD1. The CDR3 contains 16 residues. V lost 6 bases and J lost 6; bases outside the gene matches: 12. The germline V gene has CDR1 SGHDT and CDR2 YYEEEE. CDR3 sequence reads: CASIISGTGVANEQFF. CDR3 coding DNA: TGTGCCAGCATCATATCCGGGACAGGGGTGGCCAATGAGCAGTTCTTC.